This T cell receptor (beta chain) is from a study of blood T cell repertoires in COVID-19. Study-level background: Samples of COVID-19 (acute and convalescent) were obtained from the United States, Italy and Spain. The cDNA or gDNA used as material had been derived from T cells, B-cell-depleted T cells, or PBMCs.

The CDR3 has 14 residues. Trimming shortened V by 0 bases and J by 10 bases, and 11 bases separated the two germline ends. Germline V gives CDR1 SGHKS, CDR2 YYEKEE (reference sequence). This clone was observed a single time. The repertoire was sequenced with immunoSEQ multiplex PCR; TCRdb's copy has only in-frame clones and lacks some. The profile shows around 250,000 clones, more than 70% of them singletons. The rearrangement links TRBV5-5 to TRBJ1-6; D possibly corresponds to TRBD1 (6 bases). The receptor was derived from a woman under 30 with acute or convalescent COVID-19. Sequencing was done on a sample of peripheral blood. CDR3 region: CASSLDRVASPLHF. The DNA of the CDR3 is TGTGCCAGCAGCTTGGACAGGGTCGCGTCACCCCTCCACTTT.